This T cell receptor beta chain came from a study of T-cell reconstitution after alpha-beta-depleted transplantation in children. This clonotype has a count of ten or more. Antigen: not known. The germline V and J ends were trimmed by 5 bases and 0 bases, with 17 bases remaining between them. The CDR3 has 17 residues. Germline V lookup: CDR1 SGHAT, CDR2 FQNNGV. For TCRbeta, the library was prepared with unique molecular identifiers. From the PCR reads, TCRdb called clonotypes with MiXCR, one entry per CDR3 protein. The table lists roughly 70,000 distinct CDR3 sequences, roughly 4.5% of them singletons. Study observations and caveats: At one year after transplant, newly produced T cells mostly accounted for T-cell counts and diversity. Where alpha-beta T cells came from about two months after transplant was reportedly several hundred expanded graft clones. Some patients owed their high day-60 TCRbeta diversity to surviving recipient T cells and thymic progenitors.

V gene TRBV11-2 combines with J gene TRBJ2-1, with D tentatively TRBD1 (5 bases). Sequenced material: PBMCs, mostly from graft donor cells, taken 180 days after TCRalphabeta/CD19-depleted stem cell transplant. The TCR comes from a boy in the first two years of life who had a stem cell transplant for acute myeloid leukemia, so the T cells may come from the graft donor. The CDR3: CASSTRGRVGSYNEQFF. The CDR3 coding sequence is TGTGCCAGCAGCACGCGAGGCAGGGTCGGCTCCTACAATGAGCAGTTCTTC.